The entry below describes one TCR beta chain. A much more abundant neighbour one base away suggests this may be a read error. Lacking the conserved final phenylalanine or tryptophan, this CDR3 likely reflects a read error. The data were obtained in a study of blood T cells in healthy people across ages. The wider study: Capture via template switching afforded approximately one barcoded beta molecule per two T cells.

With a J-beta primer mix and a sample-barcoded 5' primer, a second PCR ran about 6 to 11 cycles. TCRdb called the 5' RACE reads again in MiXCR, with one record for every CDR3 protein. The sample lists approximately 780,000 distinct CDR3 sequences; roughly 26% were seen once. Trimming took off 3 bases at V and 3 bases at J, with 5 bases between the two ends. The CDR3 contains 12 residues. Germline CDR1 reads KGHSH; CDR2 reads LQKENI. The same sample was also used in a study of T cells of mothers and their children. That report adds: Mothers and children who were related shared slightly more overlap than unrelated pairs, but not significantly more.

Input material: blood. The clonotype originates from a boy under 18 in good health. The chain couples TRBV18 to TRBJ2-5; no definite D call. The CDR3 sequence: CASSPGEETQYS. In DNA, the CDR3 is TGTGCCAGCTCACCTGGCGAAGAGACCCAGTACTCC.